This is a list of T cell receptor beta chains from one sample in a study of T cells expressing NK-cell markers. For each CDR3 protein, TCRdb gives one entry from its re-call of the 5' RACE reads, without DNA. The listing records 150,000 to 160,000 distinct CDR3 sequences. The sample taken for sequencing was blood T cells: a sorted CD56 or NKG2C T cell subset, CD4+ or CD8+ T cells, or bulk PBMC T cells (not recorded which). The receptors come from a woman between 50 and 59 years old in good health. Each CDR3 is given with its conserved first and last residue.

J: TRBJ2-7
V: TRBV27
CDR3: CASSLLTLAPTYEQYF

J: TRBJ1-1
V: TRBV12-3/TRBV12-4
CDR3: CASSLNSLGTEAFF

J: TRBJ1-5
V: TRBV27
CDR3: CASSTWAGGQPQHF

J: TRBJ2-1
V: TRBV12-3/TRBV12-4
CDR3: CASSLGLLNEQFF

J: TRBJ1-1
V: TRBV29-1
CDR3: CSVGGGGWREAFF

J: TRBJ2-7
V: TRBV20-1
CDR3: CSAASGHSSYEQYF

J: TRBJ2-3
V: TRBV27
CDR3: CASSSLGSSTDTQYF

J: TRBJ2-3
V: TRBV4-1
CDR3: CASSPGAAPSTDTQYF

J: TRBJ2-7
V: TRBV10-3
CDR3: CAISGESGAYEQYF

J: TRBJ2-1
V: TRBV6-5
CDR3: CGVGPLGYNEQFF

J: TRBJ2-1
V: TRBV4-1
CDR3: CASMAGSNEQFF

J: TRBJ2-1
V: TRBV7-6
CDR3: CASSLVEGAGGNEQFF

J: TRBJ2-1
V: TRBV7-9
CDR3: CASQYSGEQFF

J: TRBJ2-1
V: TRBV12-3/TRBV12-4
CDR3: CASSLTSGGYNEQFF

J: TRBJ2-2
V: TRBV4-1
CDR3: CASSQSDGAAGELFF

J: TRBJ1-1
V: TRBV12-3/TRBV12-4
CDR3: CASVQTGLPSEAFF

J: TRBJ1-5
V: TRBV12-5
CDR3: CASVTQNNQPQHF

J: TRBJ2-1
V: TRBV13
CDR3: CASSLKAGGYNEQFF

J: TRBJ2-1
V: TRBV5-1
CDR3: CASSQSGAGPYNEQFF

J: TRBJ2-1
V: TRBV4-1
CDR3: CASSQDTGPYNEQFF

J: TRBJ2-3
V: TRBV2
CDR3: CASPGLEADTQYF

J: TRBJ2-7
V: TRBV27
CDR3: CASSSRTSGSTYEQYF

J: TRBJ2-1
V: TRBV7-9
CDR3: CASSLGGASVNEQFF

J: TRBJ1-6
V: TRBV4-1
CDR3: CASSPHRGPANSPLHF

J: TRBJ2-1
V: TRBV5-6
CDR3: CASSLSIGISYNEQFF

J: TRBJ2-5
V: TRBV7-8
CDR3: CASSSPTGEETQYF

J: TRBJ2-5
V: TRBV10-3
CDR3: CAISESLSASSTQYF

J: TRBJ2-1
V: TRBV15
CDR3: CATSSRTSSNDEQFF

J: TRBJ2-1
V: TRBV7-9
CDR3: CASSQGPLPYNEQFF

J: TRBJ2-1
V: TRBV20-1
CDR3: CSARQSSAHNEQFF

J: TRBJ2-7
V: TRBV2
CDR3: CARDEGPLNYEQYF

J: TRBJ2-2
V: TRBV14
CDR3: CASSQESRVFTGELFF

J: TRBJ2-3
V: TRBV27
CDR3: CASSLLLGLDTQYF

J: TRBJ2-7
V: TRBV20-1
CDR3: CSARGPGLAAISYEQYF

J: TRBJ2-5
V: TRBV27
CDR3: CASSWGGSIQTQYF

J: TRBJ1-2
V: TRBV2
CDR3: CASSETEGSYGYTF

J: TRBJ2-2
V: TRBV27
CDR3: CATGQSAGELFF

J: TRBJ1-1
V: TRBV6-5
CDR3: CASGPSFSALTEAFF